This paragraph reports one TCR beta chain. This specimen belongs to a study of blood T cell repertoires in COVID-19. The overall study: Material from acute and convalescent COVID-19 was sourced from the United States, Italy and Spain. The cDNA or gDNA used as material had been derived from T cells, B-cell-depleted T cells, or PBMCs.

The CDR3 contains 14 residues. From germline, CDR1 is MNHEY and CDR2 SVGAGI. Between the trimmed V and J ends, which lost 9 bases and 3 bases, there was a span of 15 bases. Per the study methods: Reference gene primer amplification gave nucleated cell count estimates. Assay: immunoSEQ multiplex PCR; the TCRdb copy retains only in-frame clones and omits some. V, J and clone size are taken as reported in that table, and D and trimming were inferred from the DNA itself. The sample shows 85,000 to 120,000 clones, roughly 92% of them seen only once. Patients from Seattle were sampled longitudinally, starting during active infection.

The TCR was taken from a woman aged 50 to 60 with COVID-19, enrolled during active disease. The J gene is TRBJ1-5, the V gene TRBV6-5; D possibly corresponds to TRBD1 (6 bases). Sample: peripheral blood. The CDR3 DNA reads TGTGCCAGTCCAACAGGGAGATACAATCAGCCCCAGCATTTT. Protein sequence: CASPTGRYNQPQHF.